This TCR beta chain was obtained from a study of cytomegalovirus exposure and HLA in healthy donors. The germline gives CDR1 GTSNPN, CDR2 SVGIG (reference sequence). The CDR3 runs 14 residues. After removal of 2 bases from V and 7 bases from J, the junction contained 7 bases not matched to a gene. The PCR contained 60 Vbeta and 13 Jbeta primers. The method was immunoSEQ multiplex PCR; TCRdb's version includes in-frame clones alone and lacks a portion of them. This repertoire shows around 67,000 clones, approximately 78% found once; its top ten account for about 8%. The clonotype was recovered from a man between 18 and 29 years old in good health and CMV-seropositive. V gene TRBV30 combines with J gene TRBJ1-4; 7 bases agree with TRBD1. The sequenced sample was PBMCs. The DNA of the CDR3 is TGTGCCTGGAGTCCCAGGGGGATAAGTGAAAAACTGTTTTTT. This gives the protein CAWSPRGISEKLFF.